One sample yielded the 3 T cell receptor beta chains listed below, sequenced in a study of blood T cell repertoires in COVID-19. Sequencing used immunoSEQ multiplex PCR; TCRdb keeps in-frame clones, though not all of them. There are a few hundred thousand clones in the sample; roughly four fifths occur only once, and around 1.1% lies in the top ten. Sequenced input: peripheral blood. The receptors were gathered from a human donor with acute or convalescent COVID-19. The donor label of this sample is uncertain.

This CDR3 is CASTPWGDSKDNEQFF. CDR3 coding DNA: TGTGCCAGTACCCCTTGGGGGGACAGTAAAGACAATGAGCAGTTCTTC. V and J are TRBV19 and TRBJ2-1, with D maybe TRBD1 (7 bases). The CDR3 spans 16 residues. Trimming pared 7 bases from V and 5 bases from J, leaving 21 bases between. The germline V gene has CDR1 LNHDA and CDR2 SQIVND (reference sequence).

The table lists this clone with a count of one. V and J are TRBV10-3 and TRBJ1-1, with 7 positions matching TRBD1. Looked up from germline, CDR1 is ENHRY and CDR2 is SYGVKD. This CDR3 spans 14 amino acids. The junction had 9 bases not matched to a gene; V was cut back by 6 bases and J by 5 bases. CDR3 residues: CAIRGRQGETEAFF. In nucleotides, the CDR3 is TGTGCCATCAGGGGGAGACAGGGAGAAACTGAAGCTTTCTTT.

This chain connects TRBV11-3 to TRBJ1-1, with D possibly TRBD1 on 5 matching bases. Looked up from germline, CDR1 is SGHNT and CDR2 is YENEEA. The CDR3 consists of 13 residues. The ends were cut back, 3 bases at V and 5 bases at J, with 10 bases in the middle. The chain's CDR3 is CASSFDSRTEAFF. The CDR3 bases are TGTGCCAGCAGCTTCGACAGTAGGACTGAAGCTTTCTTT.